This T cell receptor (beta chain) was retrieved from a study of blood T cell repertoires in COVID-19. Study overall: Nucleic acid was either cDNA or gDNA, and it came from T cells, B-cell-depleted T cells, or PBMCs.

Only in-frame clones appear in the TCRdb table, and some are missing; sequencing was by immunoSEQ multiplex PCR. The table includes about 170,000 clones, 65% to 85% detected once. V was pared by 1 base and J by 7 bases, with 8 bases between. Per the germline V gene, CDR1 is KGHSH and CDR2 is LQKENI. The CDR3 sequence is 14 residues long. The chain combines TRBV18 with TRBJ1-6; D call uncertain. The sequence derives from an older man with active or convalescent COVID-19. Sequencing was performed on peripheral blood. The CDR3 DNA follows: TGTGCCAGCTCACCACTGGACTCAAATTCACCCCTCCACTTT. This translates into CASSPLDSNSPLHF.